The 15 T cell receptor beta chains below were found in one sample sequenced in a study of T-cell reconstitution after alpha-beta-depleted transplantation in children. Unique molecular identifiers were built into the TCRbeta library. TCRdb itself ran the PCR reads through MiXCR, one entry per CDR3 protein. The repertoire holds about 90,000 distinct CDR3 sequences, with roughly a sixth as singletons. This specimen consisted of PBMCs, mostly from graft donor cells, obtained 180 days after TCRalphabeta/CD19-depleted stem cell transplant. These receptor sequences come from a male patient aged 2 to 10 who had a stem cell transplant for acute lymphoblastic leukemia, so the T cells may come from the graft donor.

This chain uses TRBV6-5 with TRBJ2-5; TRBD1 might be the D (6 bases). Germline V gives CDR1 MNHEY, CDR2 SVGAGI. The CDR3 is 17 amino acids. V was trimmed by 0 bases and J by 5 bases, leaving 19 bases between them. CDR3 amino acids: CASSYSSTQGLGETQYF. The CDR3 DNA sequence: TGTGCCAGCAGTTACTCCTCCACGCAGGGGCTTGGGGAGACCCAGTACTTC.

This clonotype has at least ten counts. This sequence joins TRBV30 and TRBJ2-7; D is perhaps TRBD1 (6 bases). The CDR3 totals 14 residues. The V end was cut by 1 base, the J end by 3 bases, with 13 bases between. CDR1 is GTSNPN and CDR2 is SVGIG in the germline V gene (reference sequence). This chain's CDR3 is CAWSGTDRYYEQYF. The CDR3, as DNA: TGTGCCTGGAGTGGTACGGACAGATACTACGAGCAGTACTTC.

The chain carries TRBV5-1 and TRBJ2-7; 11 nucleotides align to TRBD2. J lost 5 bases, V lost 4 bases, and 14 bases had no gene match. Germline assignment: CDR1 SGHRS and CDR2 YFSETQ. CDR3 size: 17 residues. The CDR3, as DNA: TGCGCCAGCAGCCTAATATTAGCGGGAGGGCCGTCAGACGAGCAGTACTTC. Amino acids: CASSLILAGGPSDEQYF.

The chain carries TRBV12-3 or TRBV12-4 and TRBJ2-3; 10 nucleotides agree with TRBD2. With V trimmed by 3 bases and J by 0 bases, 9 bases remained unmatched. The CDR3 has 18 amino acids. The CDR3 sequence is CASSFSSGGSFSTDTQYF. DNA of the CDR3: TGTGCCAGCAGTTTTTCTAGCGGGGGAAGCTTTAGCACAGATACGCAGTATTTT.

CDR3 region: CSVGGSQNTEAFF. CDR3 coding DNA: TGCAGTGTGGGGGGGTCCCAGAACACTGAAGCTTTCTTT. This chain connects TRBV29-1 to TRBJ1-1; tentatively, D is TRBD1 (5 bases). Germline CDR1 reads SQVTM; CDR2 reads ANQGSEA. The CDR3 has 13 residues.

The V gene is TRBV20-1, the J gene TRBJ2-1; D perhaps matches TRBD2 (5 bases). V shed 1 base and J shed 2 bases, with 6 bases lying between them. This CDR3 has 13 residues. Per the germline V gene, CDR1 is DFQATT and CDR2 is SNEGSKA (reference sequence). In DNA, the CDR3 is TGCAGTGCTAGAGTTAGCGCCTACAATGAGCAGTTCTTC. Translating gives CSARVSAYNEQFF.

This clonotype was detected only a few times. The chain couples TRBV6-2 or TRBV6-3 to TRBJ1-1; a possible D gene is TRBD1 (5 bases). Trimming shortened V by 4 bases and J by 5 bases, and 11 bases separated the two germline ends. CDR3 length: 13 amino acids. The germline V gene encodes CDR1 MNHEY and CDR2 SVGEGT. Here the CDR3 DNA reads TGTGCCAGCAGTTTTACAGGTTATACTGAAGCTTTCTTT. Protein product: CASSFTGYTEAFF.

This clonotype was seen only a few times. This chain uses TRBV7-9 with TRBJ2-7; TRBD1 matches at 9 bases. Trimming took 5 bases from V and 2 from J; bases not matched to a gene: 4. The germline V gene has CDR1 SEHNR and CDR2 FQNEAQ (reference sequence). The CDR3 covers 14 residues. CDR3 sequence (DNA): TGTGCCAGCAGCCCACAGGGGGCCCCCTACGAGCAGTACTTC. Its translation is CASSPQGAPYEQYF.

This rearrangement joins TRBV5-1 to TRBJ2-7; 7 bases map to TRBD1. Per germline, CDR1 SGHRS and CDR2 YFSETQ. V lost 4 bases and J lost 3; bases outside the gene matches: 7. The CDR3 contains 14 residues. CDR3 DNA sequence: TGCGCCAGCAGCCTTCCGGGACAGCTCTACGAGCAGTACTTC. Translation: CASSLPGQLYEQYF.

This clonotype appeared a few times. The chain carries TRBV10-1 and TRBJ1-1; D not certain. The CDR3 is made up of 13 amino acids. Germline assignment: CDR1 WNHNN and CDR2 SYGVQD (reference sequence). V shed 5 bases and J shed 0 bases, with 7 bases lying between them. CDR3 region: CASSKNMNTEAFF. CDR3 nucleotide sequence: TGCGCCAGCAGTAAAAATATGAACACTGAAGCTTTCTTT.

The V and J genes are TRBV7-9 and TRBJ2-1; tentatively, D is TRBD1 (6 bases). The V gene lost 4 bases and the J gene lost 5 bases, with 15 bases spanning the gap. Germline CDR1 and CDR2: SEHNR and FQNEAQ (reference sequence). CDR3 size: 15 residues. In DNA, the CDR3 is TGTGCCAGCAGCTCTCCCCTGGGGGCAGACAATGAGCAGTTCTTC. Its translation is CASSSPLGADNEQFF.

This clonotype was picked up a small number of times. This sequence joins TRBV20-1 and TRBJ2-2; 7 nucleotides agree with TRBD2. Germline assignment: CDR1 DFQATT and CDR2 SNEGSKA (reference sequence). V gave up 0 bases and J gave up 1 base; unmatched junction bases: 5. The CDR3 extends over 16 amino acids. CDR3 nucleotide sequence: TGCAGTGCTAGAGATCGGGGGGTACTGAACACCGGGGAGCTGTTTTTT. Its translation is CSARDRGVLNTGELFF.

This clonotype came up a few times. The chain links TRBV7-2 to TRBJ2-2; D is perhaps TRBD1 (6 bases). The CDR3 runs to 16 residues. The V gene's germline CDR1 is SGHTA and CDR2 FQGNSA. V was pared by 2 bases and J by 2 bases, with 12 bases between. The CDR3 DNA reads TGTGCCAGCAGCTTAAGGCAGGGGCCTAACACCGGGGAGCTGTTTTTT. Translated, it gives CASSLRQGPNTGELFF. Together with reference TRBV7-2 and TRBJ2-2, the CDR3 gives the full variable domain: GAGVSQSPSNKVTEKGKDVELRCDPISGHTALYWYRQSLGQGLEFLIYFQGNSAPDKSGLPSDRFSAERTGGSVSTLTIQRTQQEDSAVYLCASSLRQGPNTGELFFGEGSRLTVL.

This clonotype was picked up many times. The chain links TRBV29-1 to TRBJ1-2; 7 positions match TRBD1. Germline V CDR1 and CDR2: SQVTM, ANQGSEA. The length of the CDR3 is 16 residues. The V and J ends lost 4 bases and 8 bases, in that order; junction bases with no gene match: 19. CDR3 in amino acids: CSVVLSRDSFEGGYTF. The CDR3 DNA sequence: TGCAGCGTTGTCCTGTCCCGGGACAGTTTTGAAGGGGGCTACACCTTC.

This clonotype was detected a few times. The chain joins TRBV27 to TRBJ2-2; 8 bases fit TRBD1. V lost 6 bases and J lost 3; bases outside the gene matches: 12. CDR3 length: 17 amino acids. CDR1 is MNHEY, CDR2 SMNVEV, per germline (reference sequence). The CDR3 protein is CASSFTWTGYDTGELFF. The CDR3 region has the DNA TGTGCCAGCAGCTTTACTTGGACAGGGTACGACACCGGGGAGCTGTTTTTT.